This section outlines one T cell receptor beta chain sequence together with its context. This entry belongs to a study of blood T cell repertoires in COVID-19. Study summary: Material from acute and convalescent COVID-19 was sourced from the United States, Italy and Spain.

Germline V gene sequence: CDR1 PRHDT, CDR2 FYEKMQ (reference sequence). The V end was cut by 2 bases, the J end by 1 base, with 8 bases between. The CDR3 covers 15 residues. Original processing methods: Amplified reference gene primers provided the basis for estimating nucleated cell counts. The data were produced by immunoSEQ multiplex PCR, yet TCRdb's version contains in-frame clones alone and is incomplete. From that table come the V and J calls and clone size; the DNA was used to work out D and trimming. The sample lists roughly 160,000 clones, approximately 88% occurring once. The sequencing input was peripheral blood. The sequence came from a woman aged 55-69 years with acute or convalescent COVID-19. The chain uses TRBV13 and TRBJ2-2; possible D gene TRBD2, 5 bases. The CDR3: CASSLKGLNTGELFF. The CDR3 coding sequence is TGTGCCAGCAGCTTAAAAGGACTGAACACCGGGGAGCTGTTTTTT.